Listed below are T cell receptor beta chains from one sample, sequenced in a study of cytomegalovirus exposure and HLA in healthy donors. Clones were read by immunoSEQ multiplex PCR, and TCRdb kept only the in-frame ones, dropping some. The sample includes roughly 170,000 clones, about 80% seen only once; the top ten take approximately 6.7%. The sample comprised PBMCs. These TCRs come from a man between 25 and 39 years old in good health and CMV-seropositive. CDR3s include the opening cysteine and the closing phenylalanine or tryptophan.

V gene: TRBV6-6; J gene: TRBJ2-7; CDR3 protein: CASSFTRASYEQYF
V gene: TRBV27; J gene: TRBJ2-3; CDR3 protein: CASSLGTVTTDTQYF
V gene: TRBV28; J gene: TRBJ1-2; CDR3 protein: CASYRADYGYTF
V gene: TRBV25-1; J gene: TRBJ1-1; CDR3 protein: CASSGRRNTEAFF
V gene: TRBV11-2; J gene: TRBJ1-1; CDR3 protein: CASSLVKAGREAFF
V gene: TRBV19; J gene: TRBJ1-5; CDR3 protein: CATSRRTDYQPQHF
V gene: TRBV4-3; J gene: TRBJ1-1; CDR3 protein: CASSQDPPGWTVNTEAFF
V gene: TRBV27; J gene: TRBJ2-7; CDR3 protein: CASSPRGRGPESYFYEQYF
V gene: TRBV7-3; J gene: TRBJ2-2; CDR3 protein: CASSLTGISSTGELFF
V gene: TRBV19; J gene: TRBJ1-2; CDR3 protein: CASSILPGTGKRGGYTF
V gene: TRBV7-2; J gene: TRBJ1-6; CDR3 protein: CASSLVILGNSPLHF
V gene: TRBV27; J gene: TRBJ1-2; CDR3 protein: CASSERQGVGYTF
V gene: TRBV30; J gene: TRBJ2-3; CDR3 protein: CAWSRDSGTDTQYF
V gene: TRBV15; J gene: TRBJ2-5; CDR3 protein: CATSREGRQLQETQYF
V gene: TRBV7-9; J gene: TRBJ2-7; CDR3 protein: CASSLVMSSGTYEQYF
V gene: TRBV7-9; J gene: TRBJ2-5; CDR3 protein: CSSSSGTGESAQYF
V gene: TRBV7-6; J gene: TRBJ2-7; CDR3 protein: CASSRQGPSYEQYF
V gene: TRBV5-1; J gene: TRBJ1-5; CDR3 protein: CASSLSGSNQPQHF
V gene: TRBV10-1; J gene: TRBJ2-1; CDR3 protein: CASSVGGPNEQFF
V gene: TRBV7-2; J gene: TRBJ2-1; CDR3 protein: CASSPTSGRGAYNEQFF
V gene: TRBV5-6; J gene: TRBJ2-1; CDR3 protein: CASNQLVRNEQFF
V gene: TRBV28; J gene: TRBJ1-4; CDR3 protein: CATGTGGEKLFF
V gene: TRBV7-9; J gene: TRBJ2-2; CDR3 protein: CSSSLVRGTGELFF
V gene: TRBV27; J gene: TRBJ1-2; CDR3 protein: CASSFSAGGSGYTF
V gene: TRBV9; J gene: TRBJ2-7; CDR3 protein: CASSTHRGGLAGGFLEQYF
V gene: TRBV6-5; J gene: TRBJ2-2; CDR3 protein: CASSYAGLRNTGELFF
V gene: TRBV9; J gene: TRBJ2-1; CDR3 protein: CASSVSSGKHNEQFF
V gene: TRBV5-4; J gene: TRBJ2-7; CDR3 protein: CASSSGGSYEQYF
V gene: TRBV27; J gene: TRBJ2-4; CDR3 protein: CASSLSGEGDNIQYF
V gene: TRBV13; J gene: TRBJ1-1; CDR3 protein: CASSFRVLVNTEAFF
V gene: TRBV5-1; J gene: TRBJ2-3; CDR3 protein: CASSLFGASGTDTQYF
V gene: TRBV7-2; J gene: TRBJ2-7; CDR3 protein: CAGSLVASGTYEQYF
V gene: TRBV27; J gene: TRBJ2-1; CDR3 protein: CASTLYNEQFF
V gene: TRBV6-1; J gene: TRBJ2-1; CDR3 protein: CASSSSRSSYNEQFF
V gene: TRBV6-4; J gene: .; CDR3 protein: CASSDSSHTTYEQYF
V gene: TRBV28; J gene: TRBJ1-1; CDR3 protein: CASPPTTGTPRDTEAFF
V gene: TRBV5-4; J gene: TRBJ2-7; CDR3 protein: CASSLIGVYEQYF
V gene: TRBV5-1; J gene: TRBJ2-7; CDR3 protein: CASSLDSGGTPYEQYF
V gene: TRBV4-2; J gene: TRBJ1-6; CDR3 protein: CASSQALAGRNSPLHF
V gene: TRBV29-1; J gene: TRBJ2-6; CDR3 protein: CSVTGHRSSGANVLTF
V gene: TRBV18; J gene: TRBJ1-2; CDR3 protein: CASSPTFGQGEYGYTF
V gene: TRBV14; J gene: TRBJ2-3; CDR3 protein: CASSRDRVRGTDTQYF
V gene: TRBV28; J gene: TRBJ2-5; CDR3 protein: CASSLLGGGKTQYF
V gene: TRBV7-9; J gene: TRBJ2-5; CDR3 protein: CASSSTRTSGRETQYF
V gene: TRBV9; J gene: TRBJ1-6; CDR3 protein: CASSAGQADNSPLHF
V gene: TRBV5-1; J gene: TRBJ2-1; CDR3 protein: CASSLGGGSYEQFF
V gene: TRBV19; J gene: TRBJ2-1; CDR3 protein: CASSIASGRAGRSEQFF
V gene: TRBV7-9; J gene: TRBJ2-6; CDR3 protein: CASSLAQGANVLTF
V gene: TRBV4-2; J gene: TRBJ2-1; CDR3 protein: CASSQDETSGGASTYNEQFF
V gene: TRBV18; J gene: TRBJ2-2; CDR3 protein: CASSPLTSGRSNTGELFF
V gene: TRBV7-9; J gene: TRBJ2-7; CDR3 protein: CASSPATVSEQYF
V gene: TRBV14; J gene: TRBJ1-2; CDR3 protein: CASSQDNSYLYGYTF